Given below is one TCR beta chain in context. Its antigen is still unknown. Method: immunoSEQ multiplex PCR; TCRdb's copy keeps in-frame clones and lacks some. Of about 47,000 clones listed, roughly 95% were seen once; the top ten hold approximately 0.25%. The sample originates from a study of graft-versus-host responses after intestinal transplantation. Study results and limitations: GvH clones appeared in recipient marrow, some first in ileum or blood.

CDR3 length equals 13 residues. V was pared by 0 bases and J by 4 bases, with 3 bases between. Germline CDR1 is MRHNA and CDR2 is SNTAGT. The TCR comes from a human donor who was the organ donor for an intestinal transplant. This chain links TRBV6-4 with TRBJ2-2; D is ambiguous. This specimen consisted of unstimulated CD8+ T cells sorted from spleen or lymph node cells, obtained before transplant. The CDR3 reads CASSDSSTGELFF. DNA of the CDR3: TGTGCCAGCAGTGACTCAAGCACCGGGGAGCTGTTTTTT.